These 6 T cell receptor beta chains were all obtained from the same sample, sequenced in a study of blood T cell repertoires in COVID-19. Data came from immunoSEQ multiplex PCR; TCRdb stores just in-frame clones and leaves some out. The repertoire has a few hundred thousand clones, around 89% of them found once; the top ten carry around 4%. The sample comprised PBMCs or T cells enriched from blood (not recorded which). These receptors were obtained from a woman under 40 who had recovered from COVID-19.

The V call is TRBV19, the J call TRBJ2-1; 11 nucleotides agree with TRBD2. After removal of 5 bases from V and 0 bases from J, the junction contained 12 bases not matched to a gene. CDR3 length: 19 residues. Germline CDR1 is LNHDA and CDR2 is SQIVND (reference sequence). CDR3 loop: CASSPGGTSGRRSYNEQFF. In nucleotides, the CDR3 is TGTGCCAGTAGTCCCGGGGGGACTAGCGGTAGACGCTCCTACAATGAGCAGTTCTTC.

Only one count was recorded for this clone. The chain joins TRBV19 to TRBJ1-6, with a tentative D call TRBD1 (5 bases). Trimming took 7 bases from V and 7 from J, leaving 11 bases between them. This CDR3 comprises 13 residues. Germline values: CDR1 LNHDA, CDR2 SQIVND (reference sequence). The CDR3 DNA sequence: TGTGCCAGTATCGGGGGGTACAATTCACCCCTCCACTTT. It yields the protein CASIGGYNSPLHF. The entire variable domain, with the rest obtained from reference TRBV19 and TRBJ1-6, is as follows: DGGITQSPKYLFRKEGQNVTLSCEQNLNHDAMYWYRQDPGQGLRLIYYSQIVNDFQKGDIAEGYSVSREKKESFPLTVTSAQKNPTAFYLCASIGGYNSPLHFGNGTRLTVT.

The rearrangement joins TRBV27 to TRBJ2-1; TRBD2 matches 9 bases. V lost 6 bases, J lost 7 bases, and 7 bases stayed unmatched. Germline assignment: CDR1 MNHEY and CDR2 SMNVEV (reference sequence). CDR3 length: 14 amino acids. CDR3 sequence (DNA): TGTGCCAGCAGCCTAGCGGGGTTCGGTAATGAGCAGTTCTTC. This encodes CASSLAGFGNEQFF.

This chain joins TRBV5-5 and TRBJ1-2; unclear D gene. Germline values: CDR1 SGHKS, CDR2 YYEKEE (reference sequence). V lost 4 bases to trimming and J lost 7 bases, with 17 bases between them. The CDR3 extends over 14 amino acids. CDR3 DNA: TGTGCCAGCAGCCCGGCCCCCGGGGAGGGTGGCTACACCTTC. As protein: CASSPAPGEGGYTF.

The count of this clone is one. The chain has TRBV5-1 and TRBJ2-5; maybe TRBD2 (5 bases). The V end was cut by 3 bases, the J end by 3 bases, with 15 bases between. The CDR3 extends over 15 amino acids. Germline CDR1 SGHRS, CDR2 YFSETQ. CDR3 sequence (DNA): TGCGCCAGCAGCTACCAAACTCGGCGGGAAGAGACCCAGTACTTC. As protein: CASSYQTRREETQYF. Looking up the rest from reference TRBV5-1 and TRBJ2-5 gives the full variable domain: KAGVTQTPRYLIKTRGQQVTLSCSPISGHRSVSWYQQTPGQGLQFLFEYFSETQRNKGNFPGRFSGRQFSNSRSEMNVSTLELGDSALYLCASSYQTRREETQYFGPGTRLLVL.

This clone was seen once. The V call is TRBV7-9, the J call TRBJ1-5, with 9 bases aligning to TRBD1. This CDR3 has 17 amino acids. The germline V gene encodes CDR1 SEHNR and CDR2 FQNEAQ (reference sequence). J lost 1 base, V lost 1 base, and 5 bases had no gene match. The CDR3 sequence is CASSLGQGGPSNQPQHF. The CDR3 bases are TGTGCCAGCAGCTTAGGACAGGGGGGACCGAGCAATCAGCCCCAGCATTTT.